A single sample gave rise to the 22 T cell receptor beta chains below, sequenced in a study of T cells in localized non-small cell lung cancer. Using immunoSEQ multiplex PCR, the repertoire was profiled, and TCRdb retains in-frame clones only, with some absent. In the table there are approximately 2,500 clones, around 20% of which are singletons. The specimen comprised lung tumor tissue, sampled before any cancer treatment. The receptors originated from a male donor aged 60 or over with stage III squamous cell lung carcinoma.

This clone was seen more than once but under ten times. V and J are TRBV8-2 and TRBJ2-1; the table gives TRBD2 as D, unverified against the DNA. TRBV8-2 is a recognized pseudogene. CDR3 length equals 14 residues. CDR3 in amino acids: CASSSPGLHNEQFF. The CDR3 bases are TGTGCCAGCAGTTCCCCAGGACTCCACAATGAGCAGTTCTTC.

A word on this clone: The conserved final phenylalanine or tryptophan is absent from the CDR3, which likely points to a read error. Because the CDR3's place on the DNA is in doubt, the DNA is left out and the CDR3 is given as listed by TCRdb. The CDR3 reads CASSRTGTVVYV. V usage is TRBV6-8 and J usage is TRBJ1-4; the tabulated D call, TRBD1, remains unverified against the DNA. The CDR3 extends over 12 residues, inclusive of both ends. The V gene's germline CDR1 is MNHGY and CDR2 SAAAGT.

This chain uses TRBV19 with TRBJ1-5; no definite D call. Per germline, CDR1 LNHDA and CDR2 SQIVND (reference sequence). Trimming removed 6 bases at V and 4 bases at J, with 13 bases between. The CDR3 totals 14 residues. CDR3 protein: CASSTSTWNQPQHF. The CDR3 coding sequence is TGTGCCAGTAGCACATCGACTTGGAATCAGCCCCAGCATTTT.

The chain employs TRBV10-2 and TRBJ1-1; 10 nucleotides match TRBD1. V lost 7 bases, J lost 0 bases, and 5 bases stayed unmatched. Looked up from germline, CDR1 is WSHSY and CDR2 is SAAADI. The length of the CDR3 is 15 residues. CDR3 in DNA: TGCGCCAGCACAGACAGGGGGCGGATGAACACTGAAGCTTTCTTT. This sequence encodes CASTDRGRMNTEAFF.

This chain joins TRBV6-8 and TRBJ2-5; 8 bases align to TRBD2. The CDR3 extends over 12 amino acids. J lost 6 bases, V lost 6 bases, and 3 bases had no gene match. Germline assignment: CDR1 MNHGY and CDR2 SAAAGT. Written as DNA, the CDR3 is TGTGCCAGCAGCGGGGGGGCGAAGACCCAGTACTTC. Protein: CASSGGAKTQYF.

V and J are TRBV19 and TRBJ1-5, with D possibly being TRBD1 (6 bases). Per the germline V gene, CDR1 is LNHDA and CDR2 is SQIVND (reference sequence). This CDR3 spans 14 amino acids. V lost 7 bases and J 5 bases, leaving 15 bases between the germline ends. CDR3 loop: CASKPPQGHQPQHF. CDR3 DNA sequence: TGTGCCAGTAAGCCTCCCCAGGGGCATCAGCCCCAGCATTTT.

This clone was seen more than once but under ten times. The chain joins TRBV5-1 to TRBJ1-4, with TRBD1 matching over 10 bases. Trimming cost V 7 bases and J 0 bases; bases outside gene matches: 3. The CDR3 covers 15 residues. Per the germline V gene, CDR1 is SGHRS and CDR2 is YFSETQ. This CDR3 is CASGDRGATNEKLFF. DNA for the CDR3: TGCGCCAGCGGGGACAGGGGAGCAACTAATGAAAAACTGTTTTTT. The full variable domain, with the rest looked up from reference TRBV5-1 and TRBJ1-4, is KAGVTQTPRYLIKTRGQQVTLSCSPISGHRSVSWYQQTPGQGLQFLFEYFSETQRNKGNFPGRFSGRQFSNSRSEMNVSTLELGDSALYLCASGDRGATNEKLFFGSGTQLSVL.

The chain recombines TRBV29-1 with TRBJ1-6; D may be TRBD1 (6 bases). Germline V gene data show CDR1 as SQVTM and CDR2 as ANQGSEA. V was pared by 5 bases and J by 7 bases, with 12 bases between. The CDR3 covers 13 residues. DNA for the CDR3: TGCAGCGTTTCGACAGGTCTGAATTCACCCCTCCACTTT. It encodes CSVSTGLNSPLHF.

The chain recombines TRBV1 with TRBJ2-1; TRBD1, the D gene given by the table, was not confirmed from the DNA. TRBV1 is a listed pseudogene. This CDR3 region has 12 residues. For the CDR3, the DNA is TGCGCCAGCAGCCTCACAGGGAATGAGCAGTTCTTC. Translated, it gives CASSLTGNEQFF.

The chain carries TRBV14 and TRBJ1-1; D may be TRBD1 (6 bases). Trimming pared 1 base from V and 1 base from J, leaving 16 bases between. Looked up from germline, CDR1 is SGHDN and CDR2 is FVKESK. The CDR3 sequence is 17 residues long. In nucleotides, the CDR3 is TGTGCCAGCAGCCAAGGCCTCCGTAAGGGGGGGAACACTGAAGCTTTCTTT. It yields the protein CASSQGLRKGGNTEAFF. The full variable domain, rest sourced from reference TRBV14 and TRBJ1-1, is EAGVTQFPSHSVIEKGQTVTLRCDPISGHDNLYWYRRVMGKEIKFLLHFVKESKQDESGMPNNRFLAERTGGTYSTLKVQPAELEDSGVYFCASSQGLRKGGNTEAFFGQGTRLTVV.

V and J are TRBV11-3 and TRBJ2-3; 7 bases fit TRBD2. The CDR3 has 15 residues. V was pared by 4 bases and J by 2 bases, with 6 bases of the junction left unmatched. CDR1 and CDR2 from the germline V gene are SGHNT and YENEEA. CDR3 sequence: CASSSGGDYTDTQYF. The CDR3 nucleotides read TGTGCCAGCAGCTCGGGCGGGGACTACACAGATACGCAGTATTTT. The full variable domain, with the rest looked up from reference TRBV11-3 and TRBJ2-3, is EAGVVQSPRYKIIEKKQPVAFWCNPISGHNTLYWYLQNLGQGPELLIRYENEEAVDDSQLPKDRFSAERLKGVDSTLKIQPAELGDSAVYLCASSSGGDYTDTQYFGPGTRLTVL.

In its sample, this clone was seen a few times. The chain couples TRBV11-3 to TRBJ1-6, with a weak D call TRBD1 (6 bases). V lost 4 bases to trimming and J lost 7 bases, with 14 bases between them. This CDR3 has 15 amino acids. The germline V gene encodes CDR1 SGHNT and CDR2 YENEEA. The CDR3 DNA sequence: TGTGCCAGCAGCTCCGGACAGTACTGGAATTCACCCCTCCACTTT. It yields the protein CASSSGQYWNSPLHF.

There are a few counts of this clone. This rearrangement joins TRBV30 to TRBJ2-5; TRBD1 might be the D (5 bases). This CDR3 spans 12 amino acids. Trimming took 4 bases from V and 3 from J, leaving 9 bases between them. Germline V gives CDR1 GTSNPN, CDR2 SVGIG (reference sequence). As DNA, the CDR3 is TGTGCCTGGACCCCCAGGGAAGAGACCCAGTACTTC. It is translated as CAWTPREETQYF.

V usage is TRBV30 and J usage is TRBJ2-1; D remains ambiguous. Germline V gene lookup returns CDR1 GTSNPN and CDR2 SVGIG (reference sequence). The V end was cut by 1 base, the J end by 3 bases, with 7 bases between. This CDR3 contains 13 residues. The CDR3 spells CAWSEGHYNEQFF. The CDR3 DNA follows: TGTGCCTGGAGTGAAGGCCACTACAATGAGCAGTTCTTC.

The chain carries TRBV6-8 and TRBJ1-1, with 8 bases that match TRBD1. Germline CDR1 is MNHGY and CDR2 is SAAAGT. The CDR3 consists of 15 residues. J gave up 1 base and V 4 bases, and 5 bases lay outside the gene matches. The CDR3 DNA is TGTGCCAGCAGTTCGGGACAGGTGGGGAACACTGAAGCTTTCTTT. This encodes CASSSGQVGNTEAFF.

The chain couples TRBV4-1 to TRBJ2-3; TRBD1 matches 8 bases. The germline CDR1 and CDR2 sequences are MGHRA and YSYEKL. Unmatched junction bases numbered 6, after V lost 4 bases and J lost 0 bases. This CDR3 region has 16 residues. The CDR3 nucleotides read TGCGCCAGCAGCCCTCTGACAGGGGCTAGCACAGATACGCAGTATTTT. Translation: CASSPLTGASTDTQYF.

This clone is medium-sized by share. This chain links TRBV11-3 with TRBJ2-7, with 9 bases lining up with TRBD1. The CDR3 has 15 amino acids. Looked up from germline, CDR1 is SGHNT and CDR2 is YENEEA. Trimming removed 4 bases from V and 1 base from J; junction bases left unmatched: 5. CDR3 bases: TGTGCCAGCAGCTCTCACAGGGGGCGATCCTACGAGCAGTACGTC. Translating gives CASSSHRGRSYEQYV.

CDR3: CASSMRGGSDTQYF. The CDR3 DNA follows: TGTGCCAGTAGTATGAGGGGCGGTTCAGATACGCAGTATTTT. This rearrangement joins TRBV19 to TRBJ2-3; D is possibly TRBD1 or TRBD2 (5 bases each). V was trimmed by 3 bases and J by 4 bases, leaving 11 bases between them. Looked up from germline, CDR1 is LNHDA and CDR2 is SQIVND (reference sequence). CDR3 size: 14 residues.

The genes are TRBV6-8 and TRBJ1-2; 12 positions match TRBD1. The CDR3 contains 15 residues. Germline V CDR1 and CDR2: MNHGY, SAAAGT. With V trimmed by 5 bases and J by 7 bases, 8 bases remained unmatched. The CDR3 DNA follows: TGTGCCAGCAGTCCCGGGACAGGGGGCGGTGGTGGCTACACCTTC. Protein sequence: CASSPGTGGGGGYTF.

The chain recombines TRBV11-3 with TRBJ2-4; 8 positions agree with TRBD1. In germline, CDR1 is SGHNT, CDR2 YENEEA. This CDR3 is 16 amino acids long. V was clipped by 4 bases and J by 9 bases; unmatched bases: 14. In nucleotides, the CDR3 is TGTGCCAGCAGCTGGGACCCCAGGGGGCCCGAAGTCATTCAGTACTTC. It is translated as CASSWDPRGPEVIQYF.

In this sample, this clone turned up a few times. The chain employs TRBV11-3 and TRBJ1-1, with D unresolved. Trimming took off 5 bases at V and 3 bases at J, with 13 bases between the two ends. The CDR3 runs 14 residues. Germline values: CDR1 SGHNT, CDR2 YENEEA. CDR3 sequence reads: CASSATLTDTEAFF. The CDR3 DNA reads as TGTGCCAGCAGCGCGACCCTTACGGACACTGAAGCTTTCTTT.

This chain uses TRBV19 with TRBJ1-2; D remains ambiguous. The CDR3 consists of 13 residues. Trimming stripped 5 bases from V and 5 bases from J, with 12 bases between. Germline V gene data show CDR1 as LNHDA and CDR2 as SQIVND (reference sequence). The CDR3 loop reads CASSVDHDYGYTF. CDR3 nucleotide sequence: TGTGCCAGTAGTGTGGACCATGATTATGGCTACACCTTC. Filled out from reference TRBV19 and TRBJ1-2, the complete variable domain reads DGGITQSPKYLFRKEGQNVTLSCEQNLNHDAMYWYRQDPGQGLRLIYYSQIVNDFQKGDIAEGYSVSREKKESFPLTVTSAQKNPTAFYLCASSVDHDYGYTFGSGTRLTVV.